The 29 T cell receptor beta chains reported below all come from one sample, sequenced in a study of response to subunit inactivated influenza vaccine. Each CDR3 protein is one row after TCRdb ran MiXCR on the RT-PCR reads. The table records roughly 520,000 distinct CDR3 sequences, 25% of them present only once. The material sequenced was CD4+ T cells sorted from PBMCs, taken less than 6 days after vaccination. These receptors originate from a man aged 45-60 years who received an inactivated influenza vaccine.

This chain uses TRBV4-1 with TRBJ2-4; 7 bases agree with TRBD1. The CDR3 totals 13 residues. CDR1 and CDR2 (germline): MGHRA, YSYEKL. Trimming took 0 bases from V and 9 from J; bases not matched to a gene: 2. The CDR3 is CASSQDWDSIQYF. CDR3 in DNA: TGCGCCAGCAGCCAAGATTGGGACAGCATTCAGTACTTC.

The rearrangement uses TRBV20-1 and TRBJ2-3, with TRBD1 matching 9 bases. Trimming cost V 0 bases and J 4 bases; bases outside gene matches: 8. The germline V gene encodes CDR1 DFQATT and CDR2 SNEGSKA (reference sequence). The CDR3 is 16 residues long. The CDR3 region has the DNA TGCAGTGCTAGAGATCCGAGGACAGGGGTACCAGATACGCAGTATTTT. Translated: CSARDPRTGVPDTQYF.

V usage is TRBV20-1 and J usage is TRBJ2-2, with 9 bases lining up with TRBD1. The germline gives CDR1 DFQATT, CDR2 SNEGSKA (reference sequence). The length of the CDR3 is 14 residues. With 3 bases clipped from V and 7 bases from J, the junction kept 6 bases outside the gene matches. The CDR3 region is CSARGGTGFGELFF. CDR3 DNA sequence: TGCAGTGCTAGGGGGGGGACAGGGTTCGGGGAGCTGTTTTTT.

This clonotype was observed a handful of times. The chain recombines TRBV10-3 with TRBJ2-1, with 7 bases lining up with TRBD1. The germline V gene has CDR1 ENHRY and CDR2 SYGVKD. The length of the CDR3 is 13 residues. J gave up 5 bases and V 6 bases, and 4 bases lay outside the gene matches. The CDR3, as DNA: TGTGCCATCAGCCCTACAGGGGACAATGAGCAGTTCTTC. It is translated as CAISPTGDNEQFF.

This clonotype was counted a few times. The rearrangement joins TRBV5-1 to TRBJ1-2, with D possibly matching TRBD1 (5 bases). This CDR3 comprises 12 residues. The V gene's germline CDR1 is SGHRS and CDR2 YFSETQ. With 0 bases removed from V and 13 bases from J, the gap between germline ends came to 13 bases. The CDR3 loop is CASSLGQGRGTF. The CDR3 DNA reads TGCGCCAGCAGCTTGGGGCAGGGTCGAGGCACCTTC. Together with reference TRBV5-1 and TRBJ1-2, the CDR3 gives the full variable domain: KAGVTQTPRYLIKTRGQQVTLSCSPISGHRSVSWYQQTPGQGLQFLFEYFSETQRNKGNFPGRFSGRQFSNSRSEMNVSTLELGDSALYLCASSLGQGRGTFGSGTRLTVV.

This clonotype has just a few counts. The chain links TRBV5-1 to TRBJ2-7, with D hard to call. Germline V lookup: CDR1 SGHRS, CDR2 YFSETQ. With 2 bases removed from V and 2 bases from J, the gap between germline ends came to 11 bases. This CDR3 spans 14 amino acids. This chain's CDR3 is CASSLGPGTYEQYF. As DNA, the CDR3 is TGCGCCAGCAGCTTAGGTCCCGGAACCTACGAGCAGTACTTC.

The chain is built from TRBV4-1 and TRBJ2-5, with 7 bases identical to TRBD2. V shed 1 base and J 3 bases; nucleotides not matched to a gene: 5. Germline CDR1 and CDR2: MGHRA and YSYEKL. The CDR3 contains 15 residues. CDR3 amino acids: CASSQVGGSKETQYF. In DNA form, the CDR3 reads TGCGCCAGCAGCCAAGTAGGCGGGAGCAAAGAGACCCAGTACTTC.

The chain recombines TRBV28 with TRBJ2-7; 7 bases align to TRBD2. CDR1 is MDHEN and CDR2 is SYDVKM in the germline V gene. The trim removed 10 bases at V and 4 bases at J, leaving 7 bases unmatched. The CDR3 contains 12 residues. The CDR3 region has the DNA TGTGCCATCGGACCTAGCGGTTACGAGCAGTACTTC. Encoded protein: CAIGPSGYEQYF.

The chain employs TRBV6-5 and TRBJ2-3; no firm D call. The germline gives CDR1 MNHEY, CDR2 SVGAGI. With 2 bases removed from V and 2 bases from J, the gap between germline ends came to 5 bases. This CDR3 region has 13 residues. CDR3 nucleotides: TGTGCCAGCAGTTACACTAACACAGATACGCAGTATTTT. Amino acid sequence: CASSYTNTDTQYF.

The chain recombines TRBV7-9 with TRBJ2-3, with TRBD2 matching 13 bases. This CDR3 is built from 17 residues. Trimming took 5 bases from V and 7 from J; bases not matched to a gene: 12. CDR1 is SEHNR, CDR2 FQNEAQ, per germline (reference sequence). The CDR3 loop reads CASSPIGTSGELYTQYF. In DNA, the CDR3 is TGTGCCAGCAGCCCGATCGGGACTAGCGGGGAGCTATATACGCAGTATTTT.

The V gene is TRBV12-3 or TRBV12-4, the J gene TRBJ2-3, with 8 nucleotides matching TRBD1. The CDR3 is made up of 16 amino acids. V gave up 2 bases and J gave up 1 base; unmatched junction bases: 5. CDR3 sequence (DNA): TGTGCCAGCAGTTTATGGCAGGGGGCTGGCACAGATACGCAGTATTTT. Translation gives CASSLWQGAGTDTQYF.

This clonotype was picked up a small number of times. The CDR3 here is CASSYSISTSGYHNEQFF. In DNA form, the CDR3 reads TGTGCCAGCAGTTACTCAATATCGACTAGCGGGTACCACAATGAGCAGTTCTTC. The chain employs TRBV6-5 and TRBJ2-1; 10 bases fit TRBD2. The CDR3 sequence is 18 residues long. CDR1 is MNHEY, CDR2 SVGAGI, per germline. V trimming: 0 bases; J trimming: 5 bases; junction bases outside the gene matches: 10.

The table lists this clonotype with a few counts. The chain has TRBV5-5 and TRBJ2-5; 7 nucleotides align to TRBD1. CDR3 length: 14 amino acids. Germline trimming cut 5 bases from V and 5 bases from J; bases unmatched to any gene: 9. Germline CDR1 and CDR2: SGHKS and YYEKEE (reference sequence). The CDR3 nucleotides read TGTGCCAGCAGAACCGGGACAGCGGTGGAGACCCAGTACTTC. It codes for CASRTGTAVETQYF.

V usage is TRBV28 and J usage is TRBJ2-5; D remains unclear. Germline lookup yields CDR1 MDHEN and CDR2 SYDVKM. The ends were cut back, 5 bases at V and 5 bases at J, with 24 bases in the middle. This CDR3 comprises 17 residues. The DNA for the CDR3 is TGTGCCAGCAGTCCCCCCTTAGGCGGCCCACGTGGGGAGACCCAGTACTTC. Protein: CASSPPLGGPRGETQYF.

The genes are TRBV5-1 and TRBJ1-1; D is ambiguous. The CDR3 is 13 residues long. Germline V gene sequence: CDR1 SGHRS, CDR2 YFSETQ. Trimming cost V 1 base and J 4 bases, with 8 bases left between them. DNA for the CDR3: TGCGCCAGCAGCTTGAGTGAGGTCACTGAAGCTTTCTTT. The encoded protein is CASSLSEVTEAFF.

This clonotype was picked up many times. The CDR3 sequence: CASSFRHVGQFF. Written as DNA, the CDR3 is TGTGCCAGCAGTTTTAGGCATGTTGGGCAGTTCTTC. The chain recombines TRBV12-3 or TRBV12-4 with TRBJ2-1; D is uncertain. V dropped 3 bases and J dropped 12 bases, with 12 bases sitting between them. This CDR3 is 12 amino acids long.

This rearrangement joins TRBV7-2 to TRBJ2-1; 8 bases align to TRBD2. The CDR3 loop spans 16 amino acids. Germline CDR1 and CDR2: SGHTA and FQGNSA. V dropped 2 bases and J dropped 4; count of bases not matched to a gene: 7. The CDR3, as DNA: TGTGCCAGCAGCTTAACAGCGGGGGCCAATTACAATGAGCAGTTCTTC. Amino acids: CASSLTAGANYNEQFF.

This clonotype occurred once. The chain employs TRBV4-2 and TRBJ2-2, with D uncertain. With 3 bases removed from V and 1 base from J, the gap between germline ends came to 9 bases. This CDR3 spans 15 amino acids. Germline-derived CDR1 and CDR2 are LGHNA and YNFKEQ. The CDR3 DNA reads TGTGCCAGCAGCCACCAGCCCAGGAACACCGGGGAGCTGTTTTTT. It codes for CASSHQPRNTGELFF.

Here the CDR3 DNA reads TGTGCCAGCAGTCCTGGCGGGACGCCACAAGAGACCCAGTACTTC. Translated, it gives CASSPGGTPQETQYF. This chain joins TRBV12-3 or TRBV12-4 and TRBJ2-5; D possibly corresponds to TRBD2 (6 bases). Trimming shortened V by 5 bases and J by 2 bases, and 15 bases separated the two germline ends. The CDR3 length is 15 residues.

The table lists this clonotype with a few counts. The J gene is TRBJ2-5, the V gene TRBV5-1; TRBD1 matches at 7 bases. V was clipped by 4 bases and J by 2 bases; unmatched bases: 5. CDR1 is SGHRS and CDR2 is YFSETQ in the germline V gene. The CDR3 sequence is 14 residues long. CDR3 nucleotide sequence: TGCGCCAGCAGCGCACGGACAGGTCAAGAGACCCAGTACTTC. Translating gives CASSARTGQETQYF.

V and J are TRBV15 and TRBJ2-2; D possibly corresponds to TRBD1 (6 bases). Trimming took 4 bases from V and 1 from J, leaving 16 bases between them. Germline V gene data show CDR1 as LNHNV and CDR2 as YYDKDF (reference sequence). This CDR3 comprises 17 residues. The CDR3 here is CATSMGTTYMNTGELFF. The CDR3 DNA reads as TGTGCCACCAGCATGGGGACAACCTATATGAACACCGGGGAGCTGTTTTTT.

In its sample, this clonotype was seen many times. This chain joins TRBV7-9 and TRBJ2-7; D is perhaps TRBD1 or TRBD2 (5 bases each). The CDR3 consists of 13 residues. Germline V gene sequence: CDR1 SEHNR, CDR2 FQNEAQ (reference sequence). V was clipped by 1 base and J by 5 bases, with 9 bases between them. Here the CDR3 DNA reads TGTGCCAGCAGCTTAGATCGGGACCACGAGCAGTACTTC. This codes for CASSLDRDHEQYF.

This clonotype occurred a few times. The chain has TRBV7-9 and TRBJ1-5; weak D call: TRBD1 (5 bases). V shed 2 bases and J shed 8 bases, with 10 bases lying between them. CDR1 is SEHNR and CDR2 is FQNEAQ in the germline V gene (reference sequence). The CDR3 runs to 13 residues. CDR3 sequence (DNA): TGTGCCAGCAGCTTATTAGGGGAGGAGCCCCAGCATTTT. Its translation: CASSLLGEEPQHF.

This clonotype was seen a handful of times. V is TRBV12-3 or TRBV12-4 and J is TRBJ2-2, with D perhaps TRBD1 (6 bases). The CDR3 sequence is 14 residues long. V gave up 6 bases and J gave up 4 bases, with 12 bases separating them. The CDR3, as DNA: TGTGCCAGCAGCCCCCTCAGGGGCACCGGGGAGCTGTTTTTT. The encoded protein is CASSPLRGTGELFF.

In this sample, this clonotype turned up a few times. This sequence joins TRBV7-9 and TRBJ2-4, with 10 bases matching TRBD1. CDR3 length: 16 amino acids. The V and J ends lost 4 bases and 2 bases, in that order; junction bases with no gene match: 5. CDR1 is SEHNR and CDR2 is FQNEAQ in the germline V gene (reference sequence). CDR3 loop: CASSSGQGYSKNIQYF. The CDR3 DNA reads TGTGCCAGCAGCTCGGGACAGGGGTATTCCAAAAACATTCAGTACTTC.

V and J are TRBV6-4 and TRBJ2-3; D may be TRBD1 (6 bases). Trimming took 6 bases from V and 4 from J, leaving 11 bases between them. Germline CDR1 is MRHNA and CDR2 is SNTAGT. CDR3 length equals 13 residues. In nucleotides, the CDR3 is TGTGCCAGCAGCAGGGGTTTCGCAGATACGCAGTATTTT. Protein sequence: CASSRGFADTQYF.

This clonotype occurred many times. The rearrangement joins TRBV6-2 or TRBV6-3 to TRBJ2-6; 10 nucleotides align to TRBD1. This CDR3 is 17 amino acids long. Germline V lookup: CDR1 MNHEY, CDR2 SVGEGT. The trim removed 6 bases at V and 2 bases at J, leaving 7 bases unmatched. CDR3 bases: TGTGCCAGCAGCCTAGGGACAGGGGTTCCTGGGGCCAACGTCCTGACTTTC. Encoded protein: CASSLGTGVPGANVLTF.

The V call is TRBV7-9, the J call TRBJ2-7; weak D call: TRBD2 (6 bases). The CDR3 runs 14 residues. Trimming took off 1 base at V and 2 bases at J, with 9 bases between the two ends. The V gene's germline CDR1 is SEHNR and CDR2 FQNEAQ (reference sequence). Here the CDR3 reads CASSLDLAPYEQYF. CDR3 nucleotide sequence: TGTGCCAGCAGCTTAGACCTAGCGCCCTACGAGCAGTACTTC.

There are a few counts of this clonotype. The chain uses TRBV5-1 and TRBJ2-3, with TRBD2 matching over 9 bases. CDR1 and CDR2 (germline): SGHRS, YFSETQ. The CDR3 sequence is 18 residues long. V was pared by 4 bases and J by 1 base, with 13 bases of the junction left unmatched. CDR3 sequence: CASSTGVLLAGRTDTQYF. The CDR3 DNA follows: TGCGCCAGCAGCACTGGAGTTCTTCTAGCGGGGCGCACAGATACGCAGTATTTT.